These 14 T cell receptor beta chains originate from one sample sequenced in a study of spatial heterogeneity in lung cancer. No antigen has been assigned to these receptors. Time point: sample taken at primary tumor resection. Regarding the study as a whole: Within tumors, counts of expanded alpha and beta TCRs tracked tumor mutation counts.

TCRdb recomputed calls from the 5' RACE reads with MiXCR, one row per CDR3 protein. Among some 7,800 distinct CDR3 sequences listed, 5% to 6% were seen once. Specimen: lung tumor tissue, collected at surgery. The receptors originated from a male donor with early-stage non-small cell lung cancer.

This clonotype showed up many times. The genes are TRBV7-8 and TRBJ1-4; D is uncertain. Trimming stripped 0 bases from V and 7 bases from J, with 12 bases between. The germline CDR1 and CDR2 sequences are SGHVS and FQNEAQ. The CDR3 contains 15 residues. CDR3 coding DNA: TGTGCCAGCAGCTTAGCTAGTTGGGGTTCTGAAAAACTGTTTTTT. This sequence encodes CASSLASWGSEKLFF.

This clonotype turned up a few times. The V call is TRBV20-1, the J call TRBJ2-7; 7 positions agree with TRBD1. Looked up from germline, CDR1 is DFQATT and CDR2 is SNEGSKA (reference sequence). Germline trimming cut 6 bases from V and 2 bases from J; bases unmatched to any gene: 16. This CDR3 comprises 16 residues. CDR3 bases: TGCAGTGCAACAACCGGGACAGAAAAACCTACCTACGAGCAGTACTTC. Translated: CSATTGTEKPTYEQYF.

This clonotype was recorded at least ten times. The chain joins TRBV4-3 to TRBJ2-2, with 7 bases fitting TRBD2. Per the germline V gene, CDR1 is LGHNA and CDR2 is YSLEER. The trim removed 2 bases at V and 3 bases at J, leaving 6 bases unmatched. The CDR3 loop spans 16 amino acids. The CDR3 DNA reads TGCGCCAGCAGCCAAAGGGGACTACCACACACCGGGGAGCTGTTTTTT. Its protein product is CASSQRGLPHTGELFF.

This clonotype was observed many times. The chain uses TRBV6-6 and TRBJ2-1, with D tentatively TRBD1 (5 bases). V was pared by 2 bases and J by 5 bases, with 7 bases between. Germline assignment: CDR1 MNHNY and CDR2 SVGAGI (reference sequence). The CDR3 sequence is 13 residues long. The CDR3 protein is CASSYDRNNEQFF. CDR3 in DNA: TGTGCCAGCAGTTACGACAGAAACAATGAGCAGTTCTTC.

This clonotype was counted at least ten times. This chain connects TRBV27 to TRBJ2-1; TRBD2 might be the D (6 bases). This CDR3 has 16 amino acids. The V gene lost 5 bases and the J gene lost 6 bases, with 20 bases spanning the gap. Per germline, CDR1 MNHEY and CDR2 SMNVEV (reference sequence). CDR3 sequence reads: CASSPSGDLSRNEQFF. The DNA for the CDR3 is TGTGCCAGCAGTCCTTCCGGGGACTTGAGCCGCAATGAGCAGTTCTTC.

This clonotype was recorded a few times. This sequence joins TRBV10-3 and TRBJ1-3, with TRBD1 identical over 8 bases. CDR1 and CDR2 from the germline V gene are ENHRY and SYGVKD. V shed 10 bases, J shed 4 bases, and the junction held 6 bases outside the gene matches. The CDR3 sequence is 13 residues long. The CDR3 loop reads CATTWDRGNTIYF. CDR3 nucleotides: TGTGCCACCACCTGGGACAGGGGAAACACCATATATTTT.

In this sample, this clonotype turned up a few times. The V and J genes are TRBV20-1 and TRBJ2-7; 11 bases fit TRBD2. This CDR3 is built from 14 residues. The J segment lost 6 bases and the V segment lost 1 base, leaving 5 bases of the junction unmatched. Germline CDR1 DFQATT, CDR2 SNEGSKA (reference sequence). DNA of the CDR3: TGCAGTGCTAGAGGGAATAGCGGGGGGGCCGAGCAGTACTTC. This translates into CSARGNSGGAEQYF.

This clonotype has at least ten counts. J is TRBJ1-1 and V is TRBV29-1; D may be TRBD1 (5 bases). The V gene's germline CDR1 is SQVTM and CDR2 ANQGSEA. The V and J ends lost 6 bases and 1 base respectively, with 15 bases between them. The CDR3 is 14 amino acids. CDR3 sequence reads: CSVTTGTSNTEAFF. The CDR3 DNA reads as TGCAGCGTAACTACAGGTACTTCGAACACTGAAGCTTTCTTT. Complete variable domain (other parts from reference TRBV29-1 and TRBJ1-1): SAVISQKPSRDICQRGTSLTIQCQVDSQVTMMFWYRQQPGQSLTLIATANQGSEATYESGFVIDKFPISRPNLTFSTLTVSNMSPEDSSIYLCSVTTGTSNTEAFFGQGTRLTVV.

The chain carries TRBV4-2 and TRBJ1-2, with a possible D match to TRBD1 (6 bases). The CDR3 contains 15 residues. CDR1 LGHNA and CDR2 YNFKEQ come from the germline V gene. V gave up 3 bases and J gave up 3 bases, with 14 bases separating them. The CDR3 bases are TGTGCCAGCAGCCAGGAAGGGGGGGCACACTATGGCTACACCTTC. Its protein is CASSQEGGAHYGYTF.

This clonotype was observed at least ten times. The chain employs TRBV12-3 or TRBV12-4 and TRBJ1-2; TRBD1 agrees at 9 bases. J lost 2 bases, V lost 3 bases, and 4 bases had no gene match. The CDR3 totals 15 residues. CDR3 coding DNA: TGTGCCAGCAGTTTTGGGACAGGGATAAACTATGGCTACACCTTC. As protein: CASSFGTGINYGYTF.

This clonotype showed up many times. It may be a read error: a sequence one base away is much more abundant. This chain links TRBV27 with TRBJ1-1; TRBD1 might be the D (6 bases). In germline, CDR1 is MNHEY, CDR2 SMNVEV (reference sequence). The CDR3 has 14 residues. The CDR3, as DNA: TGTGCCAGCTCGATGGGACAAGTGAACATTGAAGCTTTCTTT. It yields the protein CASSMGQVNIEAFF.

This clonotype has just a few counts. This chain links TRBV7-2 with TRBJ1-6, with D perhaps matching TRBD1 (5 bases). CDR1 is SGHTA and CDR2 is FQGNSA in the germline V gene. This CDR3 region has 14 residues. V lost 2 bases, J lost 8 bases, and 10 bases lay in between. The CDR3 loop reads CASSLSGQYSPLHF. CDR3 nucleotide sequence: TGTGCCAGCAGCTTATCTGGACAATATTCACCCCTCCACTTT.

The sample holds many counts of this clonotype. The V call is TRBV10-3, the J call TRBJ1-5; perhaps TRBD1 as D (5 bases). This CDR3 comprises 13 residues. With 6 bases removed from V and 1 base from J, the gap between germline ends came to 7 bases. Germline V gene data show CDR1 as ENHRY and CDR2 as SYGVKD. CDR3 coding DNA: TGTGCCATCAGGGGACTAAGCAATCAGCCCCAGCATTTT. Translation gives CAIRGLSNQPQHF.

This clonotype was detected many times. V and J are TRBV4-1 and TRBJ2-7, with D possibly TRBD2 on 5 matching bases. Trimming cost V 0 bases and J 7 bases, with 19 bases left between them. From germline, CDR1 is MGHRA and CDR2 YSYEKL. The CDR3 spans 16 residues. The CDR3 DNA follows: TGCGCCAGCAGCCAAGATTCGGCGGGCCCCCCTGGGGAGCAGTACTTC. Translation: CASSQDSAGPPGEQYF.